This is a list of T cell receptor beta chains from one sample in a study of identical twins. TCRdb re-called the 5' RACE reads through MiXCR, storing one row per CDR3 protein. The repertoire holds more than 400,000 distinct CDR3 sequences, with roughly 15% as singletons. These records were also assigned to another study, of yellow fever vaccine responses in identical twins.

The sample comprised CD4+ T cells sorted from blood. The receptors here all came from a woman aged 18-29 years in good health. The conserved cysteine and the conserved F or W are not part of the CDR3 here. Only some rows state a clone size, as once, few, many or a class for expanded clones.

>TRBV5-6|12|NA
ASSLVGQGYGYT
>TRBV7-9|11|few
ASRIDGSYEQY
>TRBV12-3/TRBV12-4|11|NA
ASSIDLVYEQY
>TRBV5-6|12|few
ASSWGQGGYGYT
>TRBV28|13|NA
ASSAGFANTGELF
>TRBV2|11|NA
ATSNGGTDTQY
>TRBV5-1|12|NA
ASSFGRVGDTQY
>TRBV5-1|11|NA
ASSLVPVDEQF
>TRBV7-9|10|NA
ASSLKGTEAF
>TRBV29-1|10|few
SVEGLADTQY
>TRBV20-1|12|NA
SARPSGSINEQF
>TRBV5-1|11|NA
ASSLLTGDEAF
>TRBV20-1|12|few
SARGGAGITEAF
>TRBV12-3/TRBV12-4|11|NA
ASSWTGSDGQY
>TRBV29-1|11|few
SADEQGVYGYT
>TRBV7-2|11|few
ASSLEVQETQY
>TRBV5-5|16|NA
ASRPDRGRYPTNTEAF
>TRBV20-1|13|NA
SAKGQRGVRNEQF
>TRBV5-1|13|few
ASSSLGTSTDTQY
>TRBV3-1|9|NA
ASSQGNEAF
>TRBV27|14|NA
ASSLSPARLQETQY
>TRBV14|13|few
ASSQGDAYNSPLH
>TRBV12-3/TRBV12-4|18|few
ASSFPPQGGWGDRKNIQY
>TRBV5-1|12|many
ASSRWTGNTEAF
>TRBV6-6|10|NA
ASSYGAVEQY
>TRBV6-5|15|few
ASSYSTGSPNTGELF
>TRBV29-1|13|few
SALGKPQAGYEQY
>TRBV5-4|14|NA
ASSLVPGGVANEQF
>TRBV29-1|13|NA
SSYPLISSTDTQY
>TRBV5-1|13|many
ASSLPGGENSPLH
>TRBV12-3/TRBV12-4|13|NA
ASSWSGGLNQPQH
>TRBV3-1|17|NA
ASSQDRGRRVLRTDTQY
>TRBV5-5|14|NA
ASSLEGGGARETQY
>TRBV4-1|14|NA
ASSQSPPFAFNEQF
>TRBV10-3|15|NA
AISASPTGTGYEKLF
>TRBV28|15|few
ASSFGPYPSGANVLT
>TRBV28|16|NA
ASSWGTSGGTHTDTQY
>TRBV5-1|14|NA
ASSLAGGGTTDTQY
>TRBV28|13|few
ASTVASGTLYGYT
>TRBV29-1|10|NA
SVESPEETQY
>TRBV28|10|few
ASGPWAGELF
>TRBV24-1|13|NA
ATSDLPPKEDEQF
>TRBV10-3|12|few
AINLGARSDTQY
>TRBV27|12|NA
ASRRADRPYEQY
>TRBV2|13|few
ASSPTTGSNEKLF
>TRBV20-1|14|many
SAIPDSRGWDEKLF